The clone carrying this T cell receptor (beta chain) is judged large. Its antigen remains unidentified. Trimming shortened V by 5 bases and J by 7 bases, and 12 bases separated the two germline ends. CDR3 length: 12 amino acids. Germline CDR1 is SNHLY and CDR2 is FYNNEI. This specimen comes from a study of long-term antiretroviral therapy in people with HIV. Study conclusions and caveats: Narrower CDR3 length ranges marked HIV repertoires relative to controls.

Running of the v3.0 immunoSEQ assay took place at survey level. Sequencing used immunoSEQ multiplex PCR; TCRdb keeps in-frame clones, though not all of them. The sample records some 22,000 clones, around four fifths being singletons. Inclusion required at least two post-ART and at least one pre-ART PBMC samples. The TCR comes from a middle-aged man with HIV. The sample consisted of unsorted PBMCs, taken 0.4 years after starting antiretroviral therapy. The chain links TRBV2 to TRBJ2-7, with a possible D match to TRBD2 (7 bases). Here the CDR3 DNA reads TGTGCCAGCAGTTGGACAGCGGGAGAGCAGTACTTC. This codes for CASSWTAGEQYF.